A selection of T cell receptor beta chains follows, all from one sample in a study of T cell repertoires in cytomegalovirus infection. No antigens are known for them. TCRdb re-called the reads through MiXCR, storing one row per CDR3 protein. There are around 300,000 distinct CDR3 sequences in the sample; approximately 22% occur only once, and under 25% lies in the top ten. This specimen consisted of cultured PBMCs, obtained from culture after CMV antigen stimulation. The receptors derive from a human donor in good health (CMV status not recorded). Some clones in this sample may be carry-over from other donors' samples. Each CDR3 is given with its conserved first and last residue. Each record gives: D gene, V gene, CDR3 protein. D genes are given only for firm matches.

.	TRBV7-2	CASSLSPRGGGQETQYF
.	TRBV5-3	CARSPRWVLRDTEAFF
TRBD1	TRBV28	CASSWTGYNEQFF
.	TRBV7-3	CASSPQDGSSYEQYF
.	TRBV30	CAWSVGESTEAFF
.	TRBV11-3	CASSPLASVGVNNEQFF
.	TRBV27	CASSFYSTDTQYF
TRBD1	TRBV6-2/TRBV6-3	CASSGRTGGTEAFF
.	TRBV28	CASSFGRVYEQYF
TRBD2	TRBV4-1	CASSQEPWGSGAGELFF
TRBD2	TRBV6-6	CASRLAPGLAATDTQYF
TRBD2	TRBV11-2	CASRGLAGGTDTQYF
.	TRBV7-2	CASSPGGGRANEKLFF
.	TRBV11-2	CASREVQGGPDTQYF
.	TRBV28	CASSKTGPSSYNSPLHF
.	TRBV5-1	CASSLVQGADTQYF
.	TRBV28	CASSFSGNTEAFF
TRBD2	TRBV5-6	CASSLELAENNEQFF
TRBD2	TRBV19	CASSGTSGRIYNEQFF
.	TRBV12-3/TRBV12-4	CASSLGRFNQPQHF
.	TRBV7-2	CASSPGGAPSTDTQYF
TRBD1	TRBV7-2	CASSLVQGFTDTQYF
.	TRBV6-2/TRBV6-3	CASSSPFRGDGNTIYF
TRBD2	TRBV6-2/TRBV6-3	CASRPAGGNTDTQYF
.	TRBV12-3/TRBV12-4	CASSLQNYGYTF
.	TRBV11-2	CASSTALVAGNTIYF
.	TRBV29-1	CSVGEGLGGQPQHF
TRBD1	TRBV4-2	CASSLYSGTGLIGNEQYF
.	TRBV7-8	CASSFAATVNEQFF
TRBD1	TRBV5-1	CASSLLTGPGELFF
.	TRBV12-3/TRBV12-4	CASARRGSTNEKLFF
.	TRBV19	CASKRWQTSTDTQYF
TRBD1	TRBV28	CASRESDRGRYGYTF
TRBD1	TRBV19	CASSIGAGGENNEQFF
.	TRBV11-2	CASSLEKNQPQHF
TRBD2	TRBV20-1	CSALLAGASFNEQFF
.	TRBV3-1	CASSLPPGSDGELFF
TRBD2	TRBV20-1	CSATDPRGSQETQYF
.	TRBV19	CASRDPRVGGNEQFF
.	TRBV12-3/TRBV12-4	CASSKLYLEQYF
TRBD1	TRBV7-2	CASSLAGTGYGYTF
TRBD2	TRBV4-1	CASSRGDSGAYNEQFF
TRBD2	TRBV24-1	CATSDFRLAGSDDTQYF
TRBD2	TRBV28	CASSLAGGAETQYF
.	TRBV18	CASSPGAEAFF
.	TRBV19	CASSIGTEAFF
TRBD2	TRBV28	CASSRPLGGEAKNIQYF
.	TRBV7-2	CASSLGGGRMKTQYF
.	TRBV19	CASSPDRTNYGYTF
.	TRBV6-5	CASSYSINGRRGTDTQYF
.	TRBV7-2	CASSLEGTYTEAFF
TRBD2	TRBV29-1	CSVGSGSSSQYF
.	TRBV7-9	CASSLISDQPQHF
.	TRBV5-4	CASSPNSETQYF
.	TRBV29-1	CSVGVGPYEQYF
.	TRBV2	CADSYSSMEQYF
.	TRBV7-2	CASSLGGMEKLFF
.	TRBV7-8	CASSPTESVSYNEQFF
.	TRBV4-1	CASSQEGSLGSNQPQHF
.	TRBV7-7	CASSSIAQETQYF